The 22 T cell receptor beta chains presented below share a single source sample, sequenced in a study of T cells in tumors after PD-1 blockade. Profiling relied on immunoSEQ multiplex PCR, and the TCRdb table lists in-frame clones only, not all of them. The sample yields a few thousand clones, roughly 75% seen once. The starting material was tumor tissue, obtained before anti-PD-1 treatment. These receptors were taken from a human donor with basal cell carcinoma.

This chain links TRBV28 with TRBJ2-7; TRBD2 aligns across 10 bases. With 4 bases clipped from V and 1 base from J, the junction kept 10 bases outside the gene matches. Germline V gene sequence: CDR1 MDHEN, CDR2 SYDVKM. The CDR3 totals 17 residues. The CDR3 here is CASSSPLAGVLSYEQYF. CDR3 DNA: TGTGCCAGCAGTTCGCCTCTAGCGGGAGTTCTGTCCTACGAGCAGTACTTC.

The CDR3 coding sequence is TGTGCCAGCAGTTTATGGGGACTAGCGGGAGTTTCCAGCGATGAGCAGTTCTTC. Its protein is CASSLWGLAGVSSDEQFF. The genes are TRBV27 and TRBJ2-1, with TRBD2 identical over 14 bases. This CDR3 contains 18 residues. V was pared by 1 base and J by 8 bases, with 10 bases of the junction left unmatched. Germline V lookup: CDR1 MNHEY, CDR2 SMNVEV (reference sequence).

This clone was observed a few times. The chain carries TRBV29-1 and TRBJ1-2; D possibly corresponds to TRBD1 (5 bases). V lost 3 bases and J lost 8, with 13 bases in between. The CDR3 sequence is 12 residues long. The V gene's germline CDR1 is SQVTM and CDR2 ANQGSEA. CDR3 coding DNA: TGCAGCGTTGACGGGGCGATTGGAGGCTACACCTTC. This gives the protein CSVDGAIGGYTF.

In its sample, this clone was seen a few times. This sequence joins TRBV6-2 or TRBV6-3 and TRBJ1-5, with 11 positions matching TRBD1. CDR3 size: 17 residues. The trim removed 4 bases at V and 6 bases at J, leaving 11 bases unmatched. Germline loops: CDR1 MNHEY, CDR2 SVGEGT. The CDR3 here is CASSSNQGTGGGQPQHF. The CDR3 DNA sequence: TGTGCCAGCAGTTCCAATCAGGGGACAGGGGGAGGTCAGCCCCAGCATTTT.

The gene calls are TRBV5-6 and TRBJ2-3; D might be TRBD1 or TRBD2, each matching 6 bases. The germline V gene encodes CDR1 SGHDT and CDR2 YYEEEE. Trimming left V 1 base short and J 5 bases short, with 17 bases between. The length of the CDR3 is 16 residues. CDR3 residues: CASSLWGLARGDTQYF. The CDR3 DNA reads as TGTGCCAGCAGCTTGTGGGGGCTAGCGAGGGGAGATACGCAGTATTTT.

The gene calls are TRBV6-4 and TRBJ2-3, with 12 bases matching TRBD2. Per germline, CDR1 MRHNA and CDR2 SNTAGT. The ends lost 6 bases at V and 3 bases at J; junction bases unmatched: 4. CDR3 size: 15 residues. CDR3 loop: CASSLAGGPTDTQYF. For the CDR3, the DNA is TGTGCCAGCAGCCTAGCGGGGGGGCCGACAGATACGCAGTATTTT.

The table lists this clone with a few counts. J is TRBJ1-3 and V is TRBV5-5, with 9 bases fitting TRBD1. Germline loops: CDR1 SGHKS, CDR2 YYEKEE (reference sequence). V dropped 5 bases and J dropped 0; count of bases not matched to a gene: 3. CDR3 size: 15 residues. Written as DNA, the CDR3 is TGTGCCAGCAGGCAGACAGGGGGCTCTGGAAACACCATATATTTT. Its translation: CASRQTGGSGNTIYF. The full variable domain, in which reference TRBV5-5 and TRBJ1-3 provide the parts outside the CDR3, is DAGVTQSPTHLIKTRGQQVTLRCSPISGHKSVSWYQQVLGQGPQFIFQYYEKEERGRGNFPDRFSARQFPNYSSELNVNALLLGDSALYLCASRQTGGSGNTIYFGEGSWLTVV.

The chain couples TRBV5-1 to TRBJ2-2, with unresolved D. Germline V gene sequence: CDR1 SGHRS, CDR2 YFSETQ. The CDR3 runs 13 residues. Trimming stripped 0 bases from V and 4 bases from J, with 4 bases between. The CDR3 region has the DNA TGCGCCAGCAGCTTGGACGGCACCGGGGAGCTGTTTTTT. Its protein product is CASSLDGTGELFF.

The chain has TRBV27 and TRBJ2-3; possible D gene TRBD1, 6 bases. The germline V gene encodes CDR1 MNHEY and CDR2 SMNVEV (reference sequence). The V gene lost 3 bases and the J gene lost 5 bases, with 12 bases spanning the gap. The CDR3 contains 14 residues. CDR3 region: CASSLGALVDTQYF. The CDR3 DNA reads as TGTGCCAGCAGTTTGGGGGCTTTAGTAGATACGCAGTATTTT.

This clone appeared a few times. The V call is TRBV2, the J call TRBJ1-1; D perhaps matches TRBD1 (6 bases). CDR3 length: 16 residues. V was cut by 7 bases and J by 3 bases, with 21 bases left in between. Germline V gives CDR1 SNHLY, CDR2 FYNNEI. DNA for the CDR3: TGTGCCAGCAAAACCCCTAACAGGGCGGCGGACACTGAAGCTTTCTTT. Translated: CASKTPNRAADTEAFF.

The rearrangement uses TRBV7-8 and TRBJ2-3, with 10 bases that match TRBD1. Trimming at V came to 2 bases and at J to 2 bases, leaving 4 bases not matched to a gene. The CDR3 runs 16 residues. From germline, CDR1 is SGHVS and CDR2 FQNEAQ. CDR3 amino acids: CASSLRGTGDTDTQYF. In DNA, the CDR3 is TGTGCCAGCAGCTTAAGGGGGACAGGGGACACAGATACGCAGTATTTT.

This chain joins TRBV7-2 and TRBJ2-5, with 8 bases fitting TRBD2. Losses at the gene ends were 5 bases for V and 5 bases for J; bases not matched to a gene: 10. The V gene's germline CDR1 is SGHTA and CDR2 FQGNSA. The CDR3 is made up of 15 amino acids. CDR3: CASSPVTGGGETQYF. CDR3 in DNA: TGTGCCAGCAGCCCGGTGACGGGCGGGGGGGAGACCCAGTACTTC. The full variable domain, rest sourced from reference TRBV7-2 and TRBJ2-5, is GAGVSQSPSNKVTEKGKDVELRCDPISGHTALYWYRQSLGQGLEFLIYFQGNSAPDKSGLPSDRFSAERTGGSVSTLTIQRTQQEDSAVYLCASSPVTGGGETQYFGPGTRLLVL.

This chain joins TRBV2 and TRBJ1-4; 9 bases agree with TRBD1. V was pared by 6 bases and J by 3 bases, with 8 bases of the junction left unmatched. The CDR3 has 16 residues. Germline V gene data show CDR1 as SNHLY and CDR2 as FYNNEI. This CDR3 reads CASSRYRGQANEKLFF. CDR3 coding DNA: TGTGCCAGCAGCCGATACAGGGGGCAGGCTAATGAAAAACTGTTTTTT.

The chain combines TRBV7-9 with TRBJ2-7; weak D call: TRBD1 (5 bases). V dropped 5 bases and J dropped 3 bases, with 14 bases sitting between them. The CDR3 runs to 14 residues. Germline V gene lookup returns CDR1 SEHNR and CDR2 FQNEAQ (reference sequence). The CDR3: CASSLSQTVYEQYF. CDR3 DNA sequence: TGTGCCAGCAGCCTAAGCCAGACAGTCTACGAGCAGTACTTC.

In this sample, this clone turned up a few times. The chain carries TRBV18 and TRBJ2-2; D unclear. Germline V CDR1 and CDR2: KGHSH, LQKENI. This CDR3 is built from 14 residues. The V and J ends lost 0 bases and 6 bases respectively, with 8 bases between them. CDR3 amino acids: CASSPPRFAGELFF. The CDR3 DNA reads as TGTGCCAGCTCACCACCGAGGTTCGCCGGGGAGCTGTTTTTT.

The V and J genes are TRBV6-2 or TRBV6-3 and TRBJ1-1, with D perhaps TRBD1 (5 bases). This CDR3 spans 14 amino acids. Germline V lookup: CDR1 MNHEY, CDR2 SVGEGT. V lost 5 bases, J lost 5 bases, and 15 bases lay in between. The CDR3 nucleotides are TGTGCCAGCAGTGCTACCCAGGGCCTTACTGAAGCTTTCTTT. Translated, it gives CASSATQGLTEAFF.

This chain joins TRBV19 and TRBJ2-7; unclear D gene. The germline CDR1 and CDR2 sequences are LNHDA and SQIVND (reference sequence). Trimming pared 4 bases from V and 2 bases from J, leaving 12 bases between. The CDR3 spans 14 residues. This chain's CDR3 is CASSTTAGAYEQYF. The DNA of the CDR3 is TGTGCCAGTAGTACCACTGCCGGAGCCTACGAGCAGTACTTC.

The rearrangement links TRBV5-1 to TRBJ2-1; TRBD2 matches at 11 bases. The germline gives CDR1 SGHRS, CDR2 YFSETQ. The CDR3 is made up of 13 amino acids. The V and J ends lost 8 bases and 9 bases, in that order; junction bases with no gene match: 7. CDR3 coding DNA: TGCGCCAGTATCCTAGCGGGGGGAAGTGAGCAGTTCTTC. Amino acids: CASILAGGSEQFF.

The chain carries TRBV5-1 and TRBJ2-2, with D perhaps TRBD2 (5 bases). From germline, CDR1 is SGHRS and CDR2 YFSETQ. This CDR3 has 14 amino acids. V was trimmed by 7 bases and J by 0 bases, leaving 10 bases between them. CDR3 protein: CASRSGANTGELFF. Written as DNA, the CDR3 is TGCGCCAGCCGAAGCGGAGCGAACACCGGGGAGCTGTTTTTT.

V is TRBV2 and J is TRBJ2-5; TRBD2 might be the D (6 bases). V lost 5 bases and J lost 2, with 21 bases in between. CDR1 is SNHLY, CDR2 FYNNEI, per germline. This CDR3 has 17 amino acids. As DNA, the CDR3 is TGTGCCAGCAGTCCCCCTTGGTTAGCGGAGGCACAAGAGACCCAGTACTTC. It translates to CASSPPWLAEAQETQYF.

This chain links TRBV28 with TRBJ2-7; D gene unclear. V lost 7 bases, J lost 4 bases, and 17 bases lay in between. Germline values: CDR1 MDHEN, CDR2 SYDVKM. This CDR3 has 14 amino acids. In DNA, the CDR3 is TGTGCCAGCACCGGTCGGCTCCCGAGTTACGAGCAGTACTTC. Residues: CASTGRLPSYEQYF.

The chain has TRBV18 and TRBJ1-1, with TRBD1 matching 9 bases. Germline V lookup: CDR1 KGHSH, CDR2 LQKENI. J gave up 8 bases and V 3 bases, and 4 bases lay outside the gene matches. This CDR3 has 13 residues. This CDR3 reads CASSPQTGGEAFF. The CDR3 nucleotides read TGTGCCAGCTCACCCCAGACAGGGGGGGAAGCTTTCTTT.